The source of this T cell receptor (beta chain) is a study of cytomegalovirus exposure and HLA in healthy donors. Background on the study: Sequencing of about 179 million T cells in an earlier analysis found 120 million or so unique TCR beta sequences. Overall study findings and caveats: Analysis was performed later, and it showed HLA-associated TCR beta chains to be more clonally expanded than equally common others. The investigators catalogued 150 or so TCR beta chains as cytomegalovirus-associated.

This CDR3 spans 15 amino acids. Between the trimmed V and J ends, which lost 6 bases and 7 bases, there was a span of 22 bases. Germline V lookup: CDR1 MNHEY, CDR2 SVGAGI. The PCR contained 60 Vbeta and 13 Jbeta primers. Generated by immunoSEQ multiplex PCR, the TCRdb table keeps only in-frame clones and is missing some. The table includes 150,000 to 200,000 clones, around 78% detected once. Concerning this clone itself: Its target is unknown.

Sequences were obtained from PBMCs. The source of this sequence is a woman aged 40 to 50 in good health and CMV-seronegative. The chain joins TRBV6-5 to TRBJ2-7; weak D call: TRBD1 (5 bases). Written as DNA, the CDR3 is TGTGCCAGCAGGCCTGCCTACGACAGACCTGATGAGCAGTACTTC. As protein: CASRPAYDRPDEQYF.